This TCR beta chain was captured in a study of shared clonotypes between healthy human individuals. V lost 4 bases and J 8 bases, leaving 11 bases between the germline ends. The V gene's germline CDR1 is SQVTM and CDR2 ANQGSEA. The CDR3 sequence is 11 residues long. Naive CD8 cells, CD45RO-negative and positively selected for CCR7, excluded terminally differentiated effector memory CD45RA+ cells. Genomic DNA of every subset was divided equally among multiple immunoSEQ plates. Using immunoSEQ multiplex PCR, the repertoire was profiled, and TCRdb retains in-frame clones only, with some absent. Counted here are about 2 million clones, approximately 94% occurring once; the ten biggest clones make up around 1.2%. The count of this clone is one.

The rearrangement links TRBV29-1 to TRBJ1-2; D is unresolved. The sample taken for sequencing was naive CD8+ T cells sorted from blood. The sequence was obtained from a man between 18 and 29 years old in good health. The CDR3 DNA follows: TGCAGCGTTGTGGCGTTTGAAGGCTACACCTTC. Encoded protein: CSVVAFEGYTF.